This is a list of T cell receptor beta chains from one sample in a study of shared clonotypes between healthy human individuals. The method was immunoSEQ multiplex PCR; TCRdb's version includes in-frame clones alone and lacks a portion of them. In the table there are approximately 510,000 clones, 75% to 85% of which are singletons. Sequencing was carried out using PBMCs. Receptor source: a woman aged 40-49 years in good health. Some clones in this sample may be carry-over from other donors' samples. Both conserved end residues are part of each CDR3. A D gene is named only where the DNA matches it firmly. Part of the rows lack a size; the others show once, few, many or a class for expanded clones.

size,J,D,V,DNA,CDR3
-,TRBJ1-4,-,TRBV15,TGTGCCACCAGCAGAACCCACTCAGCAACTAATGAAAAACTGTTTTTT,CATSRTHSATNEKLFF
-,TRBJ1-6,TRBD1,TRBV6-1,TGTGCCAGCAGTGGGACAGGGGGACCTAATTCACCCCTCCACTTT,CASSGTGGPNSPLHF
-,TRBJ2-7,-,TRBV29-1,TGCAGCGTTGGACTAGGGACAGTCTCCTACGAGCAGTACTTC,CSVGLGTVSYEQYF
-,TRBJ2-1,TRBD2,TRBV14,TGTGCCAGCAGCCAAGCTTTAGCGGGAGCGTCCTACAATGAGCAGTTCTTC,CASSQALAGASYNEQFF
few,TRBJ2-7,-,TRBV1,TGCACCAGCAGCCATCCCGGGACAGGGTGTCCCGAGCAGTACTTC,CTSSHPGTGCPEQYF
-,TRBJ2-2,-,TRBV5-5,TGTGCCAGCAGCTTGATGGGTCCCGGGGAGCTGTTTTTT,CASSLMGPGELFF
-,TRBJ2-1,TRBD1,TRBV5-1,TGCGCCAGCAGCTTGGCCCCGACAGGGATCGGTAATGAGCAGTTCTTC,CASSLAPTGIGNEQFF
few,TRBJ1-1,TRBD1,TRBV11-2,TGTGCCAGCAGCCATCGGACAGGGGGAATTATGAACACTGAAGCTTTCTTT,CASSHRTGGIMNTEAFF
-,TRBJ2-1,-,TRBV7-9,TGTGCCAGCAGCGCAGGAAGCGGACAAATAAATAAGTTGCAGTTCTTC,CASSAGSGQINKLQFF
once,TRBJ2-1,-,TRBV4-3,TGCGCCAGCAGCCAAGGGCTAGCGAGACACAATGAGCAGTTCTTC,CASSQGLARHNEQFF
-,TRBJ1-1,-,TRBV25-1,TGTGCCAGCAGTGCAGGGATCGGCACTGAAGCTTTCTTT,CASSAGIGTEAFF
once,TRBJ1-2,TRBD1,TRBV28,TGTGCCAGCAGCAGCGGACAGGGCCTTGGCTACACCTTC,CASSSGQGLGYTF
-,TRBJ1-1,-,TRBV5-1,TGCGCCAGCAGCTTGGGCGGGGATAGGAACACTGAAGCTTTCTTT,CASSLGGDRNTEAFF
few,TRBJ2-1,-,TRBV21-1,TGTGCCAGCAGCAAATTTTGGCTAGCGGGGGCCTACAATGAGCAGTTCTTC,CASSKFWLAGAYNEQFF
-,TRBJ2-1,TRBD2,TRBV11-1,TGTGCCAGCAGCTTAGAGTCCCTAGCGGGGAATGAGCAGTTCTTC,CASSLESLAGNEQFF
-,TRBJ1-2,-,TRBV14,TGTGCCAGCAGCCAAGGAGTCTATGGCTACACCTTC,CASSQGVYGYTF
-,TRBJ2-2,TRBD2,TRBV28,TGTGCCAGCCGGAATGACCCTGGACTAGCGGAGATCACCGGGGAGCTGTTTTTT,CASRNDPGLAEITGELFF
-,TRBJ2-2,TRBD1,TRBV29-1,TGCAGCGGAGGACAGGGCGCGAACACCGGGGAGCTGTTTTTT,CSGGQGANTGELFF
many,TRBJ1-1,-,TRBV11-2,TGTGCCAGCAGCTCTTCGGACAGGAACACTGAAGCTTTCTTT,CASSSSDRNTEAFF
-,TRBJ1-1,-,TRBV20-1,TGCAGTGCTTCCCCTATCTCCCCAGCTTTCTTT,CSASPISPAFF
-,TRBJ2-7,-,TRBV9,TGTGCCAGCAGCGCCCAGACCGGCGCCTACGAGCAGTACTTC,CASSAQTGAYEQYF
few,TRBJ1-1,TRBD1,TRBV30,TGTGCCTGGGGAAGACAGGGATTGAACACTGAAGCTTTCTTT,CAWGRQGLNTEAFF